The rows below give T cell receptor beta chains drawn from one sample of a study of lymphopenia after photon versus proton radiotherapy. TCRdb's table, derived via immunoSEQ multiplex PCR, lists solely in-frame clones and lacks some. The sample contains about 12,000 clones, about 88% of which appear only once. The material sequenced was peripheral blood, taken from a patient treated with photon-based radiotherapy. All receptors come from a man aged 55 to 70 with pancreatic cancer. The CDR3 runs from the conserved cysteine through the conserved F or W. Fields, in order: CDR3 DNA, CDR3 protein, D gene, V gene, clone size, J gene. D genes are given only for firm matches. The listing skips clone size in some rows; elsewhere it reads once, few, many or a size class.

DNA: TGTGCCAGCAGCCCTGACAGTTCCAGTCCCCAGCCCCAGCATTTT; CDR3: CASSPDSSSPQPQHF; D: NA; V: TRBV6-5; size: NA; J: TRBJ1-5
DNA: TGTGCCAGCAGTGGTTATAGCAATCAGCCCCAGCATTTT; CDR3: CASSGYSNQPQHF; D: NA; V: TRBV9; size: NA; J: TRBJ1-5
DNA: TGTGCTAGTGGTTTTGGGATCAGGGGCGGGGGGAATATGTACTATGGCTACACCTTC; CDR3: CASGFGIRGGGNMYYGYTF; D: NA; V: TRBV12-5; size: NA; J: TRBJ1-2
DNA: TGCGCCAGCAGCCAAGATTCTCTCTATGGCTACACCTTC; CDR3: CASSQDSLYGYTF; D: NA; V: TRBV4-3; size: NA; J: TRBJ1-2
DNA: TGCGCCAGCCTTCTGGACTGGCCCGGGGAGCTGTTTTTT; CDR3: CASLLDWPGELFF; D: NA; V: TRBV5-1; size: few; J: TRBJ2-2
DNA: TGTGCCAGCAGCTTAGAGGTCGCTTATGGCTACACCTTC; CDR3: CASSLEVAYGYTF; D: NA; V: TRBV11-2; size: NA; J: TRBJ1-2
DNA: TGTGCCAGCGGACGAAAAGGGAGAGGATACGAGCAGTACTTC; CDR3: CASGRKGRGYEQYF; D: NA; V: TRBV11-2; size: NA; J: TRBJ2-7
DNA: TGTGCCACCAGCAGAGTCACCGGGGACACTGAAGCTTTCTTT; CDR3: CATSRVTGDTEAFF; D: NA; V: TRBV15; size: NA; J: TRBJ1-1
DNA: TGTGCCAGCAGCCTGGGAAACACCATATATTTT; CDR3: CASSLGNTIYF; D: NA; V: TRBV11-2; size: NA; J: TRBJ1-3
DNA: TGCGCCAGCAGCTGGGCAGCGCTCTCTGGGGCCAACGTCCTGACTTTC; CDR3: CASSWAALSGANVLTF; D: NA; V: TRBV5-1; size: NA; J: TRBJ2-6
DNA: TGTGCCAGCAGCTTCGCGGCGCGGACTGAAGCTTTCTTT; CDR3: CASSFAARTEAFF; D: NA; V: TRBV7-3; size: NA; J: TRBJ1-1
DNA: TGTGCCAGCAGCTTGGTGGGGGCAGGAGAAAAACTGTTTTTT; CDR3: CASSLVGAGEKLFF; D: NA; V: TRBV5-8; size: NA; J: TRBJ1-4
DNA: TGTGCCAGCAGCCAAGCCCCCCCCGCGACAGGGGGACCTAACTATGGCTACACCTTC; CDR3: CASSQAPPATGGPNYGYTF; D: TRBD1; V: TRBV4-2; size: few; J: TRBJ1-2
DNA: TGTGCCAGCAGCTCGACAGGGGTTAGTTCCTACGAGCAGTACTTC; CDR3: CASSSTGVSSYEQYF; D: TRBD1; V: TRBV7-8; size: NA; J: TRBJ2-7
DNA: TGTGCCAGCAGTACTGACAGAGCCATTGAAGCTTTCTTT; CDR3: CASSTDRAIEAFF; D: NA; V: TRBV2; size: NA; J: TRBJ1-1
DNA: TGTGCCAGCAGCTCCCCCCACAACGCCGGTACGCAGTATTTT; CDR3: CASSSPHNAGTQYF; D: NA; V: TRBV5-5; size: NA; J: TRBJ2-3
DNA: TGTGCCAGCAGTTATCTATTCGACAGGCAGACCTACGAGCAGTACTTC; CDR3: CASSYLFDRQTYEQYF; D: NA; V: TRBV2; size: NA; J: TRBJ2-7
DNA: TGTGCCACCAGCGGGGACAGGGTCTATGAGCAGTTCTTC; CDR3: CATSGDRVYEQFF; D: TRBD1; V: TRBV15; size: NA; J: TRBJ2-1
DNA: TGCGCCAGCAGCCCCCCGGGACTCGACTACGAGCAGTACTTC; CDR3: CASSPPGLDYEQYF; D: NA; V: TRBV5-1; size: once; J: TRBJ2-7
DNA: TGTGCCAGCAGCTTAACCGGCGGGGAGGGCACCGGGGAGCTGTTTTTT; CDR3: CASSLTGGEGTGELFF; D: TRBD2; V: TRBV7-3; size: NA; J: TRBJ2-2